The clone carrying this T cell receptor beta chain showed up just a few times. Its antigen is undetermined. These data belong to a study of response to subunit inactivated influenza vaccine. Findings of the study overall: After each seasonal influenza vaccination, few new T cells are recruited, the authors suggested.

In TCRdb, the RT-PCR reads were re-called with MiXCR into one record per CDR3 protein. This table has approximately 500,000 distinct CDR3 sequences, 14% appearing once. The sequence was obtained from a man aged 50-59 years who received an inactivated influenza vaccine. Sequencing was performed on PBMCs from blood, taken about 12 days after vaccination.

The CDR3 DNA is TGTGCCAGCAGCCAAGGGTACTCCTCCTCCGATACGCAGTATTTT. Translated: CASSQGYSSSDTQYF. The chain links TRBV3-1 to TRBJ2-3; D ambiguous. Germline V CDR1 and CDR2: LGHDT, YNNKEL (reference sequence). CDR3 length: 15 amino acids. Trimming cost V 1 base and J 6 bases, with 14 bases left between them.